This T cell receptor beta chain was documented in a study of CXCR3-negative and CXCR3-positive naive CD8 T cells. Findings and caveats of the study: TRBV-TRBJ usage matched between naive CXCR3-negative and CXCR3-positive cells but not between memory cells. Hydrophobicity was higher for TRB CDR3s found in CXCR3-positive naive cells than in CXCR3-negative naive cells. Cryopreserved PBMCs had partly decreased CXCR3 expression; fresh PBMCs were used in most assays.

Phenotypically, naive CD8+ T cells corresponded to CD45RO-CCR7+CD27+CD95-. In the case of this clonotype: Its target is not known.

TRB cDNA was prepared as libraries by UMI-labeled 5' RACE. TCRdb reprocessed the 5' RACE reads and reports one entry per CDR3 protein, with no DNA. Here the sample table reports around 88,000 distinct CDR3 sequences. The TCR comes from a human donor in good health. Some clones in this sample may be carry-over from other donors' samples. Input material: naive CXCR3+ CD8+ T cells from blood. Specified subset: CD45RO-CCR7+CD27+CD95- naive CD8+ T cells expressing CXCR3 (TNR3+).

The CDR3 spells CASSLLGAFGYTF. The chain is built from TRBV28 and TRBJ1-2; lacking DNA, the TRBD1 call made by TCRdb goes unchecked. Germline V CDR1 and CDR2: MDHEN, SYDVKM. This CDR3 comprises 13 residues.